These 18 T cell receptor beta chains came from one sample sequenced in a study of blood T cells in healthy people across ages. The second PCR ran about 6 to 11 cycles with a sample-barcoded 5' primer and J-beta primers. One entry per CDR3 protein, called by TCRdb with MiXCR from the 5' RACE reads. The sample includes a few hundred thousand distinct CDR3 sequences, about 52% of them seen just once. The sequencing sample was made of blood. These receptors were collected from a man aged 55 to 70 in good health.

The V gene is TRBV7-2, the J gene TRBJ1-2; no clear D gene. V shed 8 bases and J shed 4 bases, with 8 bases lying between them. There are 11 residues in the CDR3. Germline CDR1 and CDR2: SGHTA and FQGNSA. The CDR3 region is CASRTFYGYTF. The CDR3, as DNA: TGTGCCAGCCGTACTTTCTATGGCTACACCTTC. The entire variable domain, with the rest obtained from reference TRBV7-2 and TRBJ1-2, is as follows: GAGVSQSPSNKVTEKGKDVELRCDPISGHTALYWYRQSLGQGLEFLIYFQGNSAPDKSGLPSDRFSAERTGGSVSTLTIQRTQQEDSAVYLCASRTFYGYTFGSGTRLTVV.

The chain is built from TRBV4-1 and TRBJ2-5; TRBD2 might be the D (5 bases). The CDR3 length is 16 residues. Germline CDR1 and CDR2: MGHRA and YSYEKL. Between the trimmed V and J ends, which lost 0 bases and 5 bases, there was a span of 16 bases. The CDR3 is CASSQDWTSHGETQYF. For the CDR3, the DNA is TGCGCCAGCAGCCAAGATTGGACTTCCCATGGCGAGACCCAGTACTTC.

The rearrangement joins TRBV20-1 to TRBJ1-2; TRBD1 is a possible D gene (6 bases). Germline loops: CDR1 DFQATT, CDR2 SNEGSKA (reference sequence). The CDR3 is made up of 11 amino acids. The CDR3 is CSAGTPYGYTF. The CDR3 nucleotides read TGCAGCGCCGGGACACCCTATGGCTACACCTTC.

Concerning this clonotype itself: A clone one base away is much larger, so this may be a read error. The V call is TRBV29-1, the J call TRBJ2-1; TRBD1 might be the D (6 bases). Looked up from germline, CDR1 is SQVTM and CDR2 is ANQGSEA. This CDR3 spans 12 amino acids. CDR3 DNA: TGCAGTCCCCTCATACAGGGCGATGAGCAGTTCTTC. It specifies CSPLIQGDEQFF.

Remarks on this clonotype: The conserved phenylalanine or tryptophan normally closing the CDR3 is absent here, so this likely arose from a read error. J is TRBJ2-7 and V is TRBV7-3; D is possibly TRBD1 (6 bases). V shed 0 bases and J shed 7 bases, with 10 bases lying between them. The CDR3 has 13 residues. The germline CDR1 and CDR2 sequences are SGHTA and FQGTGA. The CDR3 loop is CASSLTADSEQYY. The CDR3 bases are TGTGCCAGCAGCTTAACGGCGGACAGTGAGCAGTACTAC.

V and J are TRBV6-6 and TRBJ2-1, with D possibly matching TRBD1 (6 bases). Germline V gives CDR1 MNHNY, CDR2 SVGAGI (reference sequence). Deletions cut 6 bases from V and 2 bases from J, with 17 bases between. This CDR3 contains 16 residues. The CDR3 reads CASSPDLGTTYNEQFF. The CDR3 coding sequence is TGTGCCAGCAGCCCGGACCTAGGGACAACCTACAATGAGCAGTTCTTC.

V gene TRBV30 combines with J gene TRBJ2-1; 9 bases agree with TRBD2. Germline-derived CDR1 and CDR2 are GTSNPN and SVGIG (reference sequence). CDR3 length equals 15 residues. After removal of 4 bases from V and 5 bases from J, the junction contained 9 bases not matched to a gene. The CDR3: CAWTPISGRNNEQFF. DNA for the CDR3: TGTGCCTGGACCCCGATTAGCGGGAGAAACAATGAGCAGTTCTTC.

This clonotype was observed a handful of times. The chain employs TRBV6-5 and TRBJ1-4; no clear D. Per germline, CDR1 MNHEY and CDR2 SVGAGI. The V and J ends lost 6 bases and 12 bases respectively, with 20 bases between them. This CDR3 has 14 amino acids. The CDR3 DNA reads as TGTGCCAGCAGGAGGTCCGGCGGGGATGAGGAACTGTTTTTT. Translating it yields CASRRSGGDEELFF.

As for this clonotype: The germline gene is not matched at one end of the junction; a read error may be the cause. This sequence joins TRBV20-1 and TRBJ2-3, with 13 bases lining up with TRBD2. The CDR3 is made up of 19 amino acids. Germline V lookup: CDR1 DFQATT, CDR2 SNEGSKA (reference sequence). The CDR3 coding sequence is TGCGGTGCTGCGGGCATTCGGACTAGCGGGAGCGTACGCACAGATACGCAGTATTTT. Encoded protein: CGAAGIRTSGSVRTDTQYF.

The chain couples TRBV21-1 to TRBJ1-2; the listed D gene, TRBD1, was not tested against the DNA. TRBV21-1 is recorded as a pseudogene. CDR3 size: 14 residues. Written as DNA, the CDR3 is TGTGCCAGCAGCAAAGCCCGGGGGAACTATGGCTACACCTTC. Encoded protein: CASSKARGNYGYTF.

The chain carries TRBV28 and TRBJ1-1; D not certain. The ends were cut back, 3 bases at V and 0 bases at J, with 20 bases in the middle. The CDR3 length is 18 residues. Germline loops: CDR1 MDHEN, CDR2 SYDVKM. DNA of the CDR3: TGTGCCAGCAGTTTGGTCCACGGCCCGGCAAGAATGAACACTGAAGCTTTCTTT. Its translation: CASSLVHGPARMNTEAFF. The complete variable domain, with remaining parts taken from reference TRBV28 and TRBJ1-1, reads DVKVTQSSRYLVKRTGEKVFLECVQDMDHENMFWYRQDPGLGLRLIYFSYDVKMKEKGDIPEGYSVSREKKERFSLILESASTNQTSMYLCASSLVHGPARMNTEAFFGQGTRLTVV.

CDR3: CASSPGNTEAFF. The DNA of the CDR3 is TGTGCCAGCAGCCCTGGGAACACTGAAGCTTTCTTT. V is TRBV5-5 and J is TRBJ1-1; no definite D call. Germline V gene sequence: CDR1 SGHKS, CDR2 YYEKEE (reference sequence). The CDR3 runs to 12 residues. V shed 4 bases and J shed 1 base, with 5 bases lying between them. The variable domain in full, completed from reference TRBV5-5 and TRBJ1-1, reads DAGVTQSPTHLIKTRGQQVTLRCSPISGHKSVSWYQQVLGQGPQFIFQYYEKEERGRGNFPDRFSARQFPNYSSELNVNALLLGDSALYLCASSPGNTEAFFGQGTRLTVV.

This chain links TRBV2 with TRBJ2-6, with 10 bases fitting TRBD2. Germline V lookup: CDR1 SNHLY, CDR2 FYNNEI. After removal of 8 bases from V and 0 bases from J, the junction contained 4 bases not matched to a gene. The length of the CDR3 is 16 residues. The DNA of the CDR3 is TGTGCCAGCCAGCGGGAGGGCGTCTCTGGGGCCAACGTCCTGACTTTC. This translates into CASQREGVSGANVLTF.

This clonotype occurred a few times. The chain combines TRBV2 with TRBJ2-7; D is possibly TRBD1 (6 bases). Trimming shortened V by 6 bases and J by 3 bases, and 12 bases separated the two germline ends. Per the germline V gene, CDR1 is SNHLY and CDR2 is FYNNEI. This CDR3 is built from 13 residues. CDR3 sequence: CASSPDRNYEQYF. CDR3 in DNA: TGTGCCAGCAGCCCCGACAGGAACTACGAGCAGTACTTC.

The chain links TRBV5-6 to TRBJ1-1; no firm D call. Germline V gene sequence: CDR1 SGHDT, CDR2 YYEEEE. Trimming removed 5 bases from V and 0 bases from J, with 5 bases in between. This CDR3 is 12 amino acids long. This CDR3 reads CASRRLNTEAFF. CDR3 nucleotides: TGTGCCAGCAGACGTCTGAACACTGAAGCTTTCTTT.

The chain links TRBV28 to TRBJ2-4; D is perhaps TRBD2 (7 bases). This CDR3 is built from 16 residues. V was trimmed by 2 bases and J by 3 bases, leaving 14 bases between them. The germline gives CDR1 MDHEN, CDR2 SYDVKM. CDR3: CASSLSHREGKNIQYF. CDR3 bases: TGTGCCAGCAGTTTAAGCCACAGGGAGGGCAAAAACATTCAGTACTTC.

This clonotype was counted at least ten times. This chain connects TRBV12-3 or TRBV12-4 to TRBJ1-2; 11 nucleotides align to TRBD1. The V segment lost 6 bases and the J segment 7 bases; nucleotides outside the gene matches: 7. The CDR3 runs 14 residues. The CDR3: CASRQGTGGGGYTF. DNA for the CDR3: TGTGCCAGCAGACAAGGGACAGGGGGGGGTGGCTACACCTTC.

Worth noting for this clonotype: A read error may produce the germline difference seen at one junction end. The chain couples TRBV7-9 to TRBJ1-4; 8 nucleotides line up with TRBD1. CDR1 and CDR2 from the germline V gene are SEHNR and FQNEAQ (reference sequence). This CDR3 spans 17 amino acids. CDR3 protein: CASSLWAGGRANGKLFF. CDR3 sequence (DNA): TGTGCCAGCAGCTTGTGGGCAGGGGGCAGAGCTAATGGAAAACTGTTTTTT. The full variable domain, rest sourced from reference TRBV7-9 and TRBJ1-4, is DTGVSQNPRHKITKRGQNVTFRCDPISEHNRLYWYRQTLGQGPEFLTYFQNEAQLEKSRLLSDRFSAERPKGSFSTLEIQRTEQGDSAMYLCASSLWAGGRANGKLFFGSGTQLSVL.